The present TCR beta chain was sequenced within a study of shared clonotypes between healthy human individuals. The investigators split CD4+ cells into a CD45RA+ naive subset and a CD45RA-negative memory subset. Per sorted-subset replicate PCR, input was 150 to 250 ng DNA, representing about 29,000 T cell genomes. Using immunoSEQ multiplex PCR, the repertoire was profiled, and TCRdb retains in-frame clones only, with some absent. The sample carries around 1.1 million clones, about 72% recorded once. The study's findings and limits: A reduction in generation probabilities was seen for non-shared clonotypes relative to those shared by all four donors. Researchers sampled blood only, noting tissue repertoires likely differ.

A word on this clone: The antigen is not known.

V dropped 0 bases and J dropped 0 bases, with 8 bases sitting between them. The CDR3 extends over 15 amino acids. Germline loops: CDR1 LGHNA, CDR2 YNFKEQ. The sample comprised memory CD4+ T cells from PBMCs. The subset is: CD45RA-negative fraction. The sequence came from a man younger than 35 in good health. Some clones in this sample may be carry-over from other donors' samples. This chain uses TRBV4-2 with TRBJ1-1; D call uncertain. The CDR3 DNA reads TGTGCCAGCAGCCAAGAGGCGCAGGTGAACACTGAAGCTTTCTTT. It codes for CASSQEAQVNTEAFF.